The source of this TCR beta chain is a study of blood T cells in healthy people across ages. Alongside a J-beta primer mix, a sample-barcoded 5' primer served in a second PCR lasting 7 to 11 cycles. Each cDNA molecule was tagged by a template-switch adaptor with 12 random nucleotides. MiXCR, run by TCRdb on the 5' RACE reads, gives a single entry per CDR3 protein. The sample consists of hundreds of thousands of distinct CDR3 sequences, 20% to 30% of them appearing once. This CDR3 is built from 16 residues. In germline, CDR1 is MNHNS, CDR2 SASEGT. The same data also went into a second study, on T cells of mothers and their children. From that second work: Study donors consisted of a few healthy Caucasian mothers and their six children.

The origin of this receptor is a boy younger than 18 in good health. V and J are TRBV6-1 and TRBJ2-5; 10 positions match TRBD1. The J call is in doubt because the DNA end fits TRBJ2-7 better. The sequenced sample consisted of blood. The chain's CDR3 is CASSESQDRGVHEQYF. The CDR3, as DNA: TGTGCCAGCAGTGAATCCCAGGACAGGGGGGTCCACGAGCAGTACTTC.